The clone carrying this TCR beta chain has only a few counts. Method: immunoSEQ multiplex PCR; TCRdb's copy keeps in-frame clones and lacks some. The sample lists about 130,000 clones, around 89% occurring once. The data are from a study of radiation and T cells in renal cell carcinoma. V lost 7 bases and J lost 1, with 13 bases in between. Germline V gene sequence: CDR1 MNHNY, CDR2 SVGAGI (reference sequence). This CDR3 is 14 amino acids long. Time point denoted: blood 2 weeks post-SBRT. The treatment is: 15 Gy SBRT to primary tumor, nephrectomy 4 weeks later. The TCR originated in a woman aged 70-85 years with renal cell carcinoma. This specimen was blood, taken from a patient whose treatment included radiotherapy and nephrectomy. This chain uses TRBV6-6 with TRBJ1-1; D unresolved. DNA for the CDR3: TGTGCCAGCATGTTTGGGGAGACGAACACTGAAGCTTTCTTT. Its translation: CASMFGETNTEAFF.